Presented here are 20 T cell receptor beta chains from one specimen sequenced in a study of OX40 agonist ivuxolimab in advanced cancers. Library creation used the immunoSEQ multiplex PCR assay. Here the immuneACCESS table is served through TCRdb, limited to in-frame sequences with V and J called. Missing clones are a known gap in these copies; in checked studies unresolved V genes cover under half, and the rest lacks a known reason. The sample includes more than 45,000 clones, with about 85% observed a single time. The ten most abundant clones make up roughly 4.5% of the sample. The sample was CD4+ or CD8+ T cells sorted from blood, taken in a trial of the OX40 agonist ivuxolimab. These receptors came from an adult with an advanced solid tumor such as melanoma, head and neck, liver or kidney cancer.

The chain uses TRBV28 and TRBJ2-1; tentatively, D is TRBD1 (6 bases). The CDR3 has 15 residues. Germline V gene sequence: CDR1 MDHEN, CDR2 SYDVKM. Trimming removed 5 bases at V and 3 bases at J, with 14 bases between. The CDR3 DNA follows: TGTGCCAGCAGTACTACGGGACACCTCTACAATGAGCAGTTCTTC. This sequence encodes CASSTTGHLYNEQFF.

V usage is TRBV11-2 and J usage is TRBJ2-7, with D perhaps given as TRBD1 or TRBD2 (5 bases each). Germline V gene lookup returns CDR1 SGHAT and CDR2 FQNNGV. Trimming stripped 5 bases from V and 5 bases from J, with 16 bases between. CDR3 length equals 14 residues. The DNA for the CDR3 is TGTGCCAGCAGCCCGGGACCTTCTATTAACGAGCAGTACTTC. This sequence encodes CASSPGPSINEQYF. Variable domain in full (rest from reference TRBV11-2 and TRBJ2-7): EAGVAQSPRYKIIEKRQSVAFWCNPISGHATLYWYQQILGQGPKLLIQFQNNGVVDDSQLPKDRFSAERLKGVDSTLKIQPAKLEDSAVYLCASSPGPSINEQYFGPGTRLTVT.

The DNA of the CDR3 is TGTGCCAGCAGCCCCAAAGGGACAGAGTTGAACACTGAAGCTTTCTTT. Translated, it gives CASSPKGTELNTEAFF. The chain joins TRBV11-2 to TRBJ1-1, with TRBD1 matching over 7 bases. The ends lost 5 bases at V and 0 bases at J; junction bases unmatched: 9. Germline-derived CDR1 and CDR2 are SGHAT and FQNNGV. The CDR3 runs to 16 residues.

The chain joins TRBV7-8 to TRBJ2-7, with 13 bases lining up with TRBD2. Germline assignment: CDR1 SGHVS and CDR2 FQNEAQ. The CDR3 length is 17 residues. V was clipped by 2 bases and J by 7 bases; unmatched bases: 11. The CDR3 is CASSLTGLAGSKGEQYF. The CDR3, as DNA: TGTGCCAGCAGCTTAACGGGACTAGCGGGGTCTAAAGGGGAGCAGTACTTC.

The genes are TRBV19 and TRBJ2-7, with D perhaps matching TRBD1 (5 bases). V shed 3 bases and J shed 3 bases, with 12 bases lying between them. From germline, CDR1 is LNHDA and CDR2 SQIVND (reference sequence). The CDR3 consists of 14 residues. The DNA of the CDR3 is TGTGCCAGTAGTATTGCCAGGGCGAGCTACGAGCAGTACTTC. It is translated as CASSIARASYEQYF.

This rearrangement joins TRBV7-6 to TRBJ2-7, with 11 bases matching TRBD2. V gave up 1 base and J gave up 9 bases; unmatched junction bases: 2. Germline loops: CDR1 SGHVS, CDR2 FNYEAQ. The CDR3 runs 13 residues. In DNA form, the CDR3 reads TGTGCCAGCAGCTTAGAAACTAGCGGGAGGCAGTACTTC. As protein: CASSLETSGRQYF.

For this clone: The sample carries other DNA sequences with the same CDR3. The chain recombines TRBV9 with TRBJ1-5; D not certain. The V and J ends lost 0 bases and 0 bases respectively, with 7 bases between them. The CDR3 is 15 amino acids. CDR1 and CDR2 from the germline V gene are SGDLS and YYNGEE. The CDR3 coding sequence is TGTGCCAGCAGCGTAGGGGCGGATAGCAATCAGCCCCAGCATTTT. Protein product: CASSVGADSNQPQHF.

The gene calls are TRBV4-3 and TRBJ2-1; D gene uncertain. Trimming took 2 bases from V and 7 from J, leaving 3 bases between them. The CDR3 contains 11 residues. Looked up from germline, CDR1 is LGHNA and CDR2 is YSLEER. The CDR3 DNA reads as TGCGCCAGCAGCCAACGGAATGAGCAGTTCTTC. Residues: CASSQRNEQFF.

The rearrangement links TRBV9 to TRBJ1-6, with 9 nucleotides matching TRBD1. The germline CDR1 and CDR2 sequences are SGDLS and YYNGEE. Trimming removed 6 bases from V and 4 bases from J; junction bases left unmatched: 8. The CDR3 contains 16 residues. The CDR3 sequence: CASTPGTGTYNSPLHF. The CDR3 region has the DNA TGTGCCAGCACCCCGGGGACAGGGACATATAATTCACCCCTCCACTTT.

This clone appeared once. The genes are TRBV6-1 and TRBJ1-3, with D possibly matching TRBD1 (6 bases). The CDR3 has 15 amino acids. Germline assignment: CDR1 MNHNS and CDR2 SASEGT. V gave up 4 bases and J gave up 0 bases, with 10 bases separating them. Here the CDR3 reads CASSVQGYSGNTIYF. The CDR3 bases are TGTGCCAGCAGTGTACAGGGCTACTCTGGAAACACCATATATTTT.

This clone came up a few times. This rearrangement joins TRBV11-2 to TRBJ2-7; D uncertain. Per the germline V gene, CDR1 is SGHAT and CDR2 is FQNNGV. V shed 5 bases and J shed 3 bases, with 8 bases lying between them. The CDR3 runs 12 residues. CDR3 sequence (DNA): TGTGCCAGCAGCCCGGACCTCTACGAGCAGTACTTC. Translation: CASSPDLYEQYF.

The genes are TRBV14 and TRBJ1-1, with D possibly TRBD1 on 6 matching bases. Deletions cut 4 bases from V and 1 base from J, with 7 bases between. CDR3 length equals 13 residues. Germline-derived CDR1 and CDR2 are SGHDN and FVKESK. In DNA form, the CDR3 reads TGTGCCAGCAGCCTGGGACAGAACACTGAAGCTTTCTTT. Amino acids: CASSLGQNTEAFF. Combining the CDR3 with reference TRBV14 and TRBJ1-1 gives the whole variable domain EAGVTQFPSHSVIEKGQTVTLRCDPISGHDNLYWYRRVMGKEIKFLLHFVKESKQDESGMPNNRFLAERTGGTYSTLKVQPAELEDSGVYFCASSLGQNTEAFFGQGTRLTVV.

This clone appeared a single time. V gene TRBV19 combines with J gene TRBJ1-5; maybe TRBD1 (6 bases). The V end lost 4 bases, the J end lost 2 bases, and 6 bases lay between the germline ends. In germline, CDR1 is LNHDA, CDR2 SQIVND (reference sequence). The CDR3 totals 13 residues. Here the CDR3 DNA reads TGTGCCAGTAGTAAGGGGGGCAATCAGCCCCAGCATTTT. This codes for CASSKGGNQPQHF. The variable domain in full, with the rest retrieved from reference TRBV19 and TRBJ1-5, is DGGITQSPKYLFRKEGQNVTLSCEQNLNHDAMYWYRQDPGQGLRLIYYSQIVNDFQKGDIAEGYSVSREKKESFPLTVTSAQKNPTAFYLCASSKGGNQPQHFGDGTRLSIL.

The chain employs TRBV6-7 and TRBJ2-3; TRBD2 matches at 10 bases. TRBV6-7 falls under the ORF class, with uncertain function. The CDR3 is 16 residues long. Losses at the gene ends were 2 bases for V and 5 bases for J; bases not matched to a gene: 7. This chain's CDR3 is CASSYASSGRGDTQYF. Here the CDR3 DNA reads TGTGCCAGCAGTTACGCCTCTAGCGGGAGAGGAGATACGCAGTATTTT.

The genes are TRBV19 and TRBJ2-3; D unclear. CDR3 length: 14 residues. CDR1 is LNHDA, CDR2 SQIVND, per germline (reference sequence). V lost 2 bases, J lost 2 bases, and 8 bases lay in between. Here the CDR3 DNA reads TGTGCCAGTAGTATAAACTACTTCACAGATACGCAGTATTTT. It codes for CASSINYFTDTQYF.

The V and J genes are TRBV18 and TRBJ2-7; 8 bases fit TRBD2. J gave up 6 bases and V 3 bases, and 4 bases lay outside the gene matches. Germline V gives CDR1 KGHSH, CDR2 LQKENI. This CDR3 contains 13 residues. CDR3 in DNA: TGTGCCAGCTCACCCGGGAGGGCCGTCGAGCAGTACTTC. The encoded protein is CASSPGRAVEQYF.

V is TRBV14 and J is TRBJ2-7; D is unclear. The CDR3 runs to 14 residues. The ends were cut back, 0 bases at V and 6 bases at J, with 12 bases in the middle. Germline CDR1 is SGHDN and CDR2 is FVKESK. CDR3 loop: CASSQDLPPGEQYF. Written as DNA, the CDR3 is TGTGCCAGCAGCCAAGACCTACCCCCCGGCGAGCAGTACTTC.

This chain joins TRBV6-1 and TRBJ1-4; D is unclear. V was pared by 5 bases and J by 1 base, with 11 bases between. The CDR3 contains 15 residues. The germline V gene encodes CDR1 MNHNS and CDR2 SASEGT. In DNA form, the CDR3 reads TGTGCCAGCAGTCATGCCCCGCAAACTAATGAAAAACTGTTTTTT. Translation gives CASSHAPQTNEKLFF.

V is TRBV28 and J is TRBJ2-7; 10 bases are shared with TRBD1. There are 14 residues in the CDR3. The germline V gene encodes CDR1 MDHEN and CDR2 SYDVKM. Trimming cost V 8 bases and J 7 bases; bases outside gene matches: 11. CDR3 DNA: TGTGCCAGCCACACCCGGGACAGGGGAAAAGAGCAGTACTTC. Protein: CASHTRDRGKEQYF.

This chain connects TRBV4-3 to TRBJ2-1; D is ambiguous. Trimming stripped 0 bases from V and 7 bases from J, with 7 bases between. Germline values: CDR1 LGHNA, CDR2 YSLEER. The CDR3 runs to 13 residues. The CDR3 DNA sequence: TGCGCCAGCAGCCAAGATTTTGAGAATGAGCAGTTCTTC. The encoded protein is CASSQDFENEQFF.